A selection of T cell receptor beta chains follows, all from one sample in a study of T cell responses to AZD1222 COVID-19 vaccine. TCRdb's table, derived via immunoSEQ multiplex PCR, lists solely in-frame clones and lacks some. There are under 200,000 clones in the sample; around 90% occur only once, and about 4.5% lies in the top ten. Sample: peripheral blood, taken on day 0 of MenACWY control vaccination. These receptors originate from an adult in good health. The CDR3 runs from the conserved cysteine through the conserved F or W. Fields, in order: V gene, clone size, D gene, J gene, CDR3 protein, CDR3 DNA. The D gene is left open where the match is weak. The listing skips clone size in some rows; elsewhere it reads once, few, many or a size class.

>TRBV7-3|NA|TRBD1|TRBJ2-1
CASSLGTGYNEQFF
TGTGCCAGCAGCTTGGGGACAGGATACAATGAGCAGTTCTTC
>TRBV5-4|once|TRBD2|TRBJ2-7
CASSLGRSGLGSAEQYF
TGTGCCAGCAGCTTGGGTCGATCCGGACTAGGGTCGGCCGAGCAGTACTTC
>TRBV19|few|NA|TRBJ1-2
CASSIVRDPTGGYTF
TGTGCCAGTAGTATAGTTCGGGACCCCACAGGTGGCTACACCTTC
>TRBV27|NA|NA|TRBJ1-5
CASSPKVGTYSNQPQHF
TGTGCCAGCAGTCCAAAGGTGGGCACTTATAGCAATCAGCCCCAGCATTTT
>TRBV14|NA|TRBD2|TRBJ2-1
CASSHRLAGPYNEQFF
TGTGCCAGCAGCCACCGACTAGCGGGACCTTACAATGAGCAGTTCTTC
>TRBV7-9|NA|NA|TRBJ1-1
CASSIRTLNTEAFF
TGTGCCAGCAGCATCCGGACCCTGAACACTGAAGCTTTCTTT
>TRBV7-3|NA|NA|TRBJ1-1
CASSLKGRGSKNTEAFF
TGTGCCAGCAGCTTAAAAGGGAGGGGCAGCAAGAACACTGAAGCTTTCTTT
>TRBV21-1|once|NA|TRBJ1-2
CASSKPPGTGYRYTF
TGTGCCAGCAGCAAGCCCCCCGGGACAGGGTATCGCTACACCTTC
>TRBV9|NA|TRBD1|TRBJ1-5
CASSVRGDNQPQHF
TGTGCCAGCAGCGTCAGGGGGGACAATCAGCCCCAGCATTTT
>TRBV12-3/TRBV12-4|NA|NA|TRBJ1-1
CASSLIVAEAFF
TGTGCCAGCAGTTTGATAGTAGCTGAAGCTTTCTTT
>TRBV30|NA|TRBD2|TRBJ2-2
CAWSVLAGTGELFF
TGTGCCTGGAGTGTTTTAGCGGGAACCGGGGAGCTGTTTTTT
>TRBV30|NA|NA|TRBJ1-1
CAWSRMALAEAFF
TGTGCCTGGTCCAGGATGGCTTTGGCTGAAGCTTTCTTT
>TRBV19|NA|TRBD2|TRBJ2-7
CASSAGTSGSSYEQYF
TGTGCCAGTAGTGCGGGGACTAGCGGGAGCTCCTACGAGCAGTACTTT
>TRBV6-5|NA|NA|TRBJ2-2
CASSLPYTGELFF
TGTGCCAGCAGTTTACCATACACCGGGGAGCTGTTTTTT
>TRBV5-1|NA|NA|TRBJ2-1
CASSPYYNEQFF
TGCGCCAGCAGCCCCTACTACAATGAGCAGTTCTTC
>TRBV28|NA|NA|TRBJ2-7
CASSLWGDSYSYEQYF
TGTGCCAGCAGTTTATGGGGGGACTCTTACTCCTACGAGCAGTACTTC
>TRBV11-2|NA|TRBD2|TRBJ2-7
CASSLLREGSYEQYF
TGTGCCAGCAGCTTACTGCGGGAGGGATCCTACGAGCAGTACTTC
>TRBV9|NA|TRBD1|TRBJ1-1
CASSVGGQRNTEAFF
TGTGCCAGCAGCGTAGGGGGACAGAGGAACACTGAAGCTTTCTTT
>TRBV11-2|NA|NA|TRBJ1-1
CASTLRGGISTEAFF
TGTGCCAGCACCCTGCGGGGAGGAATTAGCACTGAAGCTTTCTTT
>TRBV3-1/TRBV3-2|NA|NA|TRBJ1-2
CASSTNREGYGYTF
TGTGCCAGCAGCACAAACAGGGAGGGCTATGGCTACACCTTC
>TRBV6-2/TRBV6-3|once|NA|TRBJ2-7
CASSYGQDDSYEQYF
TGTGCCAGCAGTTACGGGCAGGATGACTCCTACGAGCAGTACTTC
>TRBV7-9|NA|NA|TRBJ1-5
CASSLAGMNQPQHF
TGTGCCAGCAGCTTAGCAGGGATGAATCAGCCCCAGCATTTT
>TRBV19|NA|NA|TRBJ1-1
CASSTFAAADTFF
TGTGCCAGTAGTACCTTCGCCGCGGCGGATACTTTCTTT
>TRBV7-2|NA|NA|TRBJ1-4
CASSFRMQLNEKLFF
TGTGCCAGCAGCTTTAGAATGCAGCTTAATGAAAAACTGTTTTTT
>TRBV6-5|NA|NA|TRBJ2-6
CASSSNRVPGANVLTF
TGTGCCAGCAGTTCCAACAGGGTCCCTGGGGCCAACGTCCTGACTTTC
>TRBV29-1|NA|NA|TRBJ1-2
CSVEAGVYGYTF
TGCAGCGTTGAAGCGGGGGTCTATGGCTACACCTTC
>TRBV28|NA|TRBD2|TRBJ2-5
CASSPRTSGASMRETQYF
TGTGCCAGCAGTCCCCGGACTAGCGGGGCGTCCATGCGAGAGACCCAGTACTTC
>TRBV11-2|NA|NA|TRBJ1-2
CASSLGTAYGYTF
TGTGCCAGCAGCTTAGGGACAGCTTATGGCTACACCTTC
>TRBV5-4|NA|NA|TRBJ1-6
CASSLGGGIPDNSPLHF
TGTGCCAGCAGCTTGGGGGGCGGCATCCCGGATAATTCACCCCTCCACTTT
>TRBV11-3|NA|NA|TRBJ1-6
CASSLRNSPLHF
TGTGCCAGCAGCTTACGTAATTCACCCCTCCACTTT
>TRBV15|NA|NA|TRBJ1-5
CATSQGGGPQPQHF
TGTGCCACCAGCCAGGGAGGGGGACCTCAGCCCCAGCATTTT
>TRBV29-1|once|NA|TRBJ1-1
CSAQIGALTEAFF
TGCAGCGCCCAAATTGGGGCGCTTACCGAAGCTTTCTTT
>TRBV7-3|NA|NA|TRBJ2-2
CASSPGPRTNTGELFF
TGTGCCAGCAGCCCCGGACCCAGAACGAACACCGGGGAGCTGTTTTTT
>TRBV5-8|NA|NA|TRBJ1-1
CASSFVPVLGLVRAFF
TGTGCCAGCAGCTTTGTTCCGGTGCTGGGCCTCGTACGAGCTTTCTTT
>TRBV12-5|NA|NA|TRBJ2-7
CASAPSGAAYEQYF
TGTGCTAGTGCCCCCTCGGGCGCCGCCTACGAGCAGTACTTC
>TRBV7-2|NA|NA|TRBJ1-2
CASSSSGPWDIGYGYTF
TGTGCCAGCAGCTCTTCGGGACCGTGGGACATCGGCTATGGCTACACCTTC
>TRBV5-8|once|TRBD2|TRBJ2-1
CASQLGRLAAYNEQFF
TGTGCCAGCCAGCTGGGGAGACTAGCGGCATACAATGAGCAGTTCTTC
>TRBV18|NA|NA|TRBJ2-2
CASSDTGELFF
TGTGCCAGCTCGGACACCGGGGAGCTGTTTTTT
>TRBV10-1|NA|NA|TRBJ2-5
CASSEDQGSRKTQYF
TGCGCCAGCAGTGAGGACCAAGGTAGCAGGAAGACCCAGTACTTC
>TRBV28|NA|NA|TRBJ2-7
CASSRLSYEQYF
TGTGCCAGCAGCCGCCTCTCCTACGAGCAGTACTTC
>TRBV28|NA|TRBD1|TRBJ2-1
CASSPQTGFRYNEQFF
TGTGCCAGCAGTCCCCAGACAGGGTTTAGGTACAATGAGCAGTTCTTC
>TRBV4-1|once|NA|TRBJ1-1
CASSQFVGQNTEAFF
TGCGCCAGCAGCCAGTTCGTGGGCCAGAACACTGAAGCTTTCTTT
>TRBV19|NA|NA|TRBJ2-1
CASPEGDEQFF
TGTGCCAGCCCGGAGGGCGATGAGCAGTTCTTC
>TRBV23-1|NA|NA|TRBJ2-2
CASSQRTGELFF
TGCGCCAGCAGTCAAAGGACCGGGGAGCTGTTTTTT
>TRBV6-4|NA|NA|TRBJ2-2
CASSVQVFGGELFF
TGTGCCAGCAGTGTTCAGGTGTTTGGCGGGGAGCTGTTTTTT
>TRBV12-3/TRBV12-4|NA|NA|TRBJ1-5
CASSFDSNQPQHF
TGTGCCAGCAGTTTCGACAGTAATCAGCCCCAGCATTTT
>TRBV28|NA|TRBD1|TRBJ2-5
CASSSQTGGGFETQYF
TGTGCCAGCAGTTCTCAGACAGGGGGCGGATTTGAGACCCAGTACTTC
>TRBV28|NA|NA|TRBJ2-7
CASSLPMGTTNYEQYF
TGTGCCAGCAGTTTACCGATGGGGACAACAAACTACGAGCAGTACTTC
>TRBV3-1/TRBV3-2|NA|NA|TRBJ2-1
CASSQDLAGLYNEQFF
TGTGCCAGCAGCCAAGATTTGGCGGGTTTATACAATGAGCAGTTCTTC
>TRBV18|NA|NA|TRBJ1-5
CASSRRGNQPQHF
TGTGCCAGCTCTAGGAGGGGTAATCAGCCCCAGCATTTT
>TRBV2|NA|NA|TRBJ1-2
CASSGTDLYGYTF
TGTGCCAGCAGTGGGACGGATCTCTATGGCTACACCTTC
>TRBV18|NA|NA|TRBJ2-1
CASSPREYRDEQFF
TGTGCCAGCTCACCAAGGGAGTATAGGGATGAGCAGTTCTTC
>TRBV3-1/TRBV3-2|once|NA|TRBJ2-1
CASSQDGTPHNEQFF
TGTGCCAGCAGCCAAGACGGGACTCCCCACAATGAGCAGTTCTTC
>TRBV28|NA|NA|TRBJ2-1
CASSRPSRGNEQFF
TGTGCCAGCAGCCGGCCCTCGCGGGGCAATGAGCAGTTCTTC
>TRBV18|once|NA|TRBJ1-2
CASSPSGGGGIYGYTF
TGTGCCAGCTCACCCTCCGGTGGGGGGGGGATCTATGGCTACACCTTC